This is a list of T cell receptor beta chains from one sample in a study of T cell changes during pregnancy in multiple sclerosis. The assay was immunoSEQ multiplex PCR, and TCRdb's table has in-frame clones only and misses some. The sample has 58,000 or so clones; about 88% are singletons. The sequenced sample was CD4+ T cells from peripheral blood mononuclear cells, obtained in the third trimester of pregnancy. The receptors stem from a female donor with multiple sclerosis, enrolled in a pregnancy study. The CDR3 runs from the conserved cysteine through the conserved F or W. Fields, in order: J gene, clone size, V gene, D gene, CDR3 protein, CDR3 DNA. A D gene is named only where the DNA matches it firmly. A row's size may be missing; if present it is once, few, many or a size class.

TRBJ1-2 | . | TRBV7-2 | . | CASSSYDRTYGYTF | TGTGCCAGCAGCTCATATGACAGAACTTATGGCTACACCTTC
TRBJ1-6 | . | TRBV7-9 | . | CASSLEQYNSPLHF | TGTGCCAGCAGCTTAGAACAATATAATTCACCCCTCCACTTT
TRBJ2-5 | . | TRBV5-6 | . | CASSAGTVLQETQYF | TGTGCCAGCAGCGCGGGGACAGTCCTCCAAGAGACCCAGTACTTC
TRBJ1-2 | . | TRBV4-2 | TRBD1 | CASSQGDRDNYGYTF | TGTGCCAGCAGCCAAGGGGACAGGGACAACTATGGCTACACCTTC
TRBJ2-1 | . | TRBV6-6 | TRBD2 | CASSLKRGGYNEQFF | TGTGCCAGCAGCCTAAAGCGGGGGGGTTACAATGAGCAGTTCTTC
TRBJ2-5 | . | TRBV7-2 | TRBD2 | CASSLGWSSGGARETQYF | TGTGCCAGCAGCTTAGGGTGGTCTAGCGGGGGGGCGCGGGAGACCCAGTACTTC
TRBJ2-3 | . | TRBV4-1 | TRBD2 | CASSQEGGGLGTDTQYF | TGCGCCAGCAGCCAAGAAGGAGGGGGACTAGGCACAGATACGCAGTATTTT
TRBJ2-7 | . | TRBV28 | TRBD1 | CASSPSGTGKGSYEQYF | TGTGCCAGCAGTCCTTCCGGGACAGGGAAAGGGTCCTACGAGCAGTACTTC
TRBJ1-2 | . | TRBV6-4 | TRBD1 | CASSAADRGWHGYTF | TGTGCCAGCAGTGCCGCCGACAGGGGGTGGCATGGCTACACCTTC
TRBJ2-5 | . | TRBV4-2 | TRBD2 | CASSPEGVAGGQETQYF | TGTGCCAGCAGCCCCGAGGGTGTAGCGGGGGGGCAAGAGACCCAGTACTTC
TRBJ1-2 | once | TRBV7-3 | . | CASSPSSDTSYGYTF | TGTGCCAGCAGCCCCAGCTCGGACACCTCCTATGGCTACACCTTC
TRBJ1-4 | once | TRBV4-3 | TRBD1 | CASSQEGRGREKLFF | TGCGCCAGCAGCCAAGAGGGCAGGGGGCGTGAAAAACTGTTTTTT
TRBJ2-5 | once | TRBV20-1 | . | CSASVRETQYF | TGCAGTGCTAGTGTTCGAGAGACCCAGTACTTC
TRBJ2-7 | . | TRBV4-1 | . | CASSQDVILARVYEQYF | TGCGCCAGCAGCCAAGATGTCATCTTGGCCAGGGTTTACGAGCAGTACTTC
TRBJ2-1 | . | TRBV15 | TRBD2 | CATSGSSGAFTYNEQFF | TGTGCCACCAGCGGAAGTAGCGGGGCCTTTACCTACAATGAGCAGTTCTTC
TRBJ2-7 | . | TRBV11-2 | . | CASSQDTFSYEQYF | TGTGCCAGCAGCCAGGACACTTTCTCCTACGAGCAGTACTTC
TRBJ2-3 | . | TRBV9 | . | CASSASRVSSDTQYF | TGTGCCAGCAGCGCAAGCAGGGTCTCTTCAGATACGCAGTATTTT
TRBJ1-1 | . | TRBV12-5 | TRBD1 | CASGLAQTGSTEAFF | TGTGCTAGTGGTTTGGCCCAGACAGGGAGCACTGAAGCTTTCTTT
TRBJ1-2 | few | TRBV7-2 | . | CASSLDGGASYGYTF | TGTGCCAGCAGCTTAGATGGTGGGGCGTCCTATGGCTACACCTTC
TRBJ1-1 | once | TRBV11-3 | . | CASSSRTGGNTEAFF | TGTGCCAGCAGTTCCAGAACCGGGGGGAACACTGAAGCTTTCTTT
TRBJ2-1 | . | TRBV5-1 | TRBD2 | CASSLWGGRASYNEQFF | TGCGCCAGCAGCTTGTGGGGCGGGAGGGCCTCCTACAATGAGCAGTTCTTC
TRBJ1-3 | . | TRBV9 | . | CASSVGSGPGNTIYF | TGTGCCAGCAGCGTAGGGTCAGGCCCTGGAAACACCATATATTTT
TRBJ2-7 | . | TRBV28 | . | CASSFISQGSSYEQYF | TGTGCCAGCAGTTTTATCAGCCAGGGCAGCTCCTACGAGCAGTACTTC
TRBJ2-7 | . | TRBV5-1 | . | CASSRRVGGSNEQYF | TGCGCCAGCAGCCGGAGGGTTGGCGGGTCGAACGAGCAGTACTTC
TRBJ2-1 | . | TRBV30 | TRBD2 | CACLPGLAGVRSYNEQFF | TGTGCCTGCTTACCGGGACTAGCGGGAGTTAGGTCCTACAATGAGCAGTTCTTC
TRBJ2-5 | . | TRBV15 | . | CATSRDYERGPQETQYF | TGTGCCACCAGCAGAGATTATGAAAGGGGCCCTCAGGAGACCCAGTACTTC
TRBJ1-5 | . | TRBV6-1 | . | CASSESQVWGNQPQHF | TGTGCCAGCAGTGAATCTCAGGTCTGGGGCAATCAGCCCCAGCATTTT
TRBJ1-5 | . | TRBV18 | . | CASSPGGYSNQPQHF | TGTGCCAGCTCACCGGGAGGATATAGCAATCAGCCCCAGCATTTT
TRBJ2-7 | . | TRBV10-3 | TRBD1 | CAISDPGTGDRYEQYF | TGTGCCATCAGTGACCCCGGGACAGGGGACCGATACGAGCAGTACTTC
TRBJ1-2 | . | TRBV30 | . | CAWSVAYGYTF | TGTGCCTGGAGTGTGGCCTATGGCTACACCTTC
TRBJ1-3 | . | TRBV30 | TRBD1 | CAWRHRGQGNTIYF | TGTGCCTGGCGTCACAGGGGGCAAGGAAACACCATATATTTT
TRBJ1-5 | . | TRBV30 | . | CAWSATVNQPQHF | TGTGCCTGGAGCGCCACTGTTAATCAGCCCCAGCATTTT